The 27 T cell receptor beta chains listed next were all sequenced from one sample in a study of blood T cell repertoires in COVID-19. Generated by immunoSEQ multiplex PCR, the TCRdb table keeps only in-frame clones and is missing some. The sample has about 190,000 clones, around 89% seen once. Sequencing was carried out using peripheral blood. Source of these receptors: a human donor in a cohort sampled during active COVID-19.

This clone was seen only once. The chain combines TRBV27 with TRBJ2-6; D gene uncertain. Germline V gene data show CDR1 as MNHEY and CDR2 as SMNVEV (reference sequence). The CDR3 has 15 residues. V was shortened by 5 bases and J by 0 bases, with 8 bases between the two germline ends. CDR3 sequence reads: CASSGENSGANVLTF. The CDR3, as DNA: TGTGCCAGCAGTGGAGAGAACTCTGGGGCCAACGTCCTGACTTTC.

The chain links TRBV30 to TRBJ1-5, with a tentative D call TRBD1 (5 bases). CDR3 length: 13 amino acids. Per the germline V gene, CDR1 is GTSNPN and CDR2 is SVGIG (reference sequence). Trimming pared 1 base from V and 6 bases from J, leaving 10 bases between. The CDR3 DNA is TGTGCCTGGAGTGGGGGGGAGAGTCAGCCCCAGCATTTT. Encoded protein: CAWSGGESQPQHF.

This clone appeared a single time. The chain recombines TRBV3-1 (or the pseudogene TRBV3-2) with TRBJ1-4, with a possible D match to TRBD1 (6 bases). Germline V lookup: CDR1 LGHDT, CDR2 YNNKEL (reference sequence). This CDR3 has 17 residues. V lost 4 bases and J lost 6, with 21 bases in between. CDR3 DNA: TGTGCCAGCAGCCGGACCCCGGGGGGCGTCGTGGATGAAAAACTGTTTTTT. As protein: CASSRTPGGVVDEKLFF.

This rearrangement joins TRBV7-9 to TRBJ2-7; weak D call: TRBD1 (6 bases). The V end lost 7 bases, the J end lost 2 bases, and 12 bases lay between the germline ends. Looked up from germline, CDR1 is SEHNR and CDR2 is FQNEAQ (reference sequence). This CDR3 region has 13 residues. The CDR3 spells CASNRWDTYEQYF. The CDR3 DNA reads TGTGCCAGCAACCGGTGGGACACCTACGAGCAGTACTTC.

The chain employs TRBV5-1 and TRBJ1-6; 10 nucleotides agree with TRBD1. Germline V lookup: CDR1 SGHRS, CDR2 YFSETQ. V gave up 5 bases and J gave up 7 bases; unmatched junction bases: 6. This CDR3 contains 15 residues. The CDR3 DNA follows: TGCGCCAGCAGAATGACAGGGGGCTCCAATTCACCCCTCCACTTT. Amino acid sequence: CASRMTGGSNSPLHF.

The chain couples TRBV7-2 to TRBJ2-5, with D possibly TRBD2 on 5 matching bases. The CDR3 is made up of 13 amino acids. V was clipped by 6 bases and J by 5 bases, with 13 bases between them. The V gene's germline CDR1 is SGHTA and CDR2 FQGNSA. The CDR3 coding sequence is TGTGCCAGCAGGAGGTCGGGGTTGGAGACCCAGTACTTC. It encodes CASRRSGLETQYF.

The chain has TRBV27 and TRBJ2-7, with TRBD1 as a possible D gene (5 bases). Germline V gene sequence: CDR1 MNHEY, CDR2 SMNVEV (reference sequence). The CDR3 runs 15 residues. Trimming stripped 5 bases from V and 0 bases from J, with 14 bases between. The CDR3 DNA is TGTGCCAGCAGTAAACAGGTCCAGCTCTCCTACGAGCAGTACTTC. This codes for CASSKQVQLSYEQYF.

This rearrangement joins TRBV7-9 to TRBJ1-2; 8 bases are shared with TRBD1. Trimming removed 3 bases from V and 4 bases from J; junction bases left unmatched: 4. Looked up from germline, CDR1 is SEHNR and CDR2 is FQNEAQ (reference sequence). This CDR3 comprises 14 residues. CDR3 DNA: TGTGCCAGCAGCTTGGTCCAGGGGGCCTATGGCTACACCTTC. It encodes CASSLVQGAYGYTF.

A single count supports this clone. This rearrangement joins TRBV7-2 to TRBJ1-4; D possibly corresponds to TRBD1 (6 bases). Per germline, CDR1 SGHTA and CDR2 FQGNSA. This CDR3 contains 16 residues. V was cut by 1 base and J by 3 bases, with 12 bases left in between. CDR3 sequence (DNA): TGTGCCAGCAGCTTAGTGTCAGGGGTGGCTAATGAAAAACTGTTTTTT. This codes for CASSLVSGVANEKLFF.

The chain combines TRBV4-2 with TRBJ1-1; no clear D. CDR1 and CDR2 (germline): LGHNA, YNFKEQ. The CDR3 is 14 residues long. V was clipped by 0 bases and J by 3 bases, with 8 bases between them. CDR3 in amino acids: CASSQDQADTEAFF. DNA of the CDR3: TGTGCCAGCAGCCAAGATCAGGCAGACACTGAAGCTTTCTTT.

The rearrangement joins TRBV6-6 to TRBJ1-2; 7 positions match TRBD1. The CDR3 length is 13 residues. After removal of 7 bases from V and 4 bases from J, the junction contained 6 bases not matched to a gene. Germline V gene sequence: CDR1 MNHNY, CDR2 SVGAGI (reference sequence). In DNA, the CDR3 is TGTGCCAGCACCGCGACAGGGACCTATGGCTACACCTTC. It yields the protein CASTATGTYGYTF.

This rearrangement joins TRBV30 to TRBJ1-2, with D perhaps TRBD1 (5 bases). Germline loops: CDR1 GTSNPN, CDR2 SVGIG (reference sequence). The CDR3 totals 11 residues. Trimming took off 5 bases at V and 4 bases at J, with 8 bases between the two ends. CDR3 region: CAWGAGYGYTF. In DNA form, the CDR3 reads TGTGCCTGGGGGGCTGGCTATGGCTACACCTTC.

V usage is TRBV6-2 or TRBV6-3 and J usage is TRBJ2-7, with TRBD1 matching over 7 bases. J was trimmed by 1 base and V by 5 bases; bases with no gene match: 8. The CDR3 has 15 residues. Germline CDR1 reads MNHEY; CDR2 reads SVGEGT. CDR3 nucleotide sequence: TGTGCCAGCAGTCCGACAGGGATAAAATCCTACGAGCAGTACTTC. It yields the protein CASSPTGIKSYEQYF.

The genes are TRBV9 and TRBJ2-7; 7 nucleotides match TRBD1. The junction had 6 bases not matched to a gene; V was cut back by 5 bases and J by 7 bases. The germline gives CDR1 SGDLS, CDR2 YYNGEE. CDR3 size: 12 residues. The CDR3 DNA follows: TGTGCCAGCAGTTTGACAGGGCTGGAGCAGTACTTC. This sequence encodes CASSLTGLEQYF.

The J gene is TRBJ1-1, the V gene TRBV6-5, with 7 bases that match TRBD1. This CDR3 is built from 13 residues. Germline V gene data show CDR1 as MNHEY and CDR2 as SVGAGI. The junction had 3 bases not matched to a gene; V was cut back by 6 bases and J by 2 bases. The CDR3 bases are TGTGCCAGCAGAACAGGGGCTAACACTGAAGCTTTCTTT. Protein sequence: CASRTGANTEAFF.

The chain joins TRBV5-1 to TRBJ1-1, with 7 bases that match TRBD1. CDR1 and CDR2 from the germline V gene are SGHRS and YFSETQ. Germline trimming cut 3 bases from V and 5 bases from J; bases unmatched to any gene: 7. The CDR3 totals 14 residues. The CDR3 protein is CASSSSTGKTEAFF. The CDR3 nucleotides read TGCGCCAGCAGCTCCTCGACAGGGAAGACTGAAGCTTTCTTT. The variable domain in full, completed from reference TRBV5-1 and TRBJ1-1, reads KAGVTQTPRYLIKTRGQQVTLSCSPISGHRSVSWYQQTPGQGLQFLFEYFSETQRNKGNFPGRFSGRQFSNSRSEMNVSTLELGDSALYLCASSSSTGKTEAFFGQGTRLTVV.

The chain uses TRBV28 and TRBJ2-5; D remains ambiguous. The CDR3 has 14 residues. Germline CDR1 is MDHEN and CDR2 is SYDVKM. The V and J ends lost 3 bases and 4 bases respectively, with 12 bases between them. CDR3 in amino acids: CASSFMRKAETQYF. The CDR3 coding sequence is TGTGCCAGCAGTTTCATGAGGAAGGCAGAGACCCAGTACTTC.

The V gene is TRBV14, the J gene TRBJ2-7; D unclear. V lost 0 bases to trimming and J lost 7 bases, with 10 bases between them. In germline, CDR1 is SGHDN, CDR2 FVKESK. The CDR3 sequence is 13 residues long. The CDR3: CASSQDRSGEQYF. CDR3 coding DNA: TGTGCCAGCAGCCAAGACCGGTCGGGTGAGCAGTACTTC. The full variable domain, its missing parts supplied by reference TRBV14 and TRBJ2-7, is EAGVTQFPSHSVIEKGQTVTLRCDPISGHDNLYWYRRVMGKEIKFLLHFVKESKQDESGMPNNRFLAERTGGTYSTLKVQPAELEDSGVYFCASSQDRSGEQYFGPGTRLTVT.

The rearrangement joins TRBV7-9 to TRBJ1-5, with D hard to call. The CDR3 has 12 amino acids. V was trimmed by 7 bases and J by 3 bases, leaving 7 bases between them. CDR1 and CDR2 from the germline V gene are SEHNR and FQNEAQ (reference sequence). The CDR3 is CASTRDNQPQHF. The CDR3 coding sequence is TGTGCCAGCACGAGAGACAATCAGCCCCAGCATTTT.

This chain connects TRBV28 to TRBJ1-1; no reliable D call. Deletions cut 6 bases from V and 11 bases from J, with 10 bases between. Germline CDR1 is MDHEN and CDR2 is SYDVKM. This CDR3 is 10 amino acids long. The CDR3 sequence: CASSRGGAFF. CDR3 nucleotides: TGTGCCAGCAGCCGAGGCGGGGCTTTCTTT.

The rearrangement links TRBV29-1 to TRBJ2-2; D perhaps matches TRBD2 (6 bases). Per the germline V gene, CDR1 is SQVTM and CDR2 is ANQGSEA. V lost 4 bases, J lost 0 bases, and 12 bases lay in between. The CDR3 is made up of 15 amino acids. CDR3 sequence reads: CSVAGGASNTGELFF. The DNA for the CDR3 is TGCAGCGTTGCCGGCGGGGCATCGAACACCGGGGAGCTGTTTTTT.

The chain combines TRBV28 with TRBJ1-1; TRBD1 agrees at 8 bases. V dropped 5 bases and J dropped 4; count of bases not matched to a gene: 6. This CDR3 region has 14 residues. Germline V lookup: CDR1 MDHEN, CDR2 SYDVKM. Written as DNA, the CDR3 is TGTGCCAGCAGTCCTTGGACAGGGCGCACTGAAGCTTTCTTT. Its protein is CASSPWTGRTEAFF.

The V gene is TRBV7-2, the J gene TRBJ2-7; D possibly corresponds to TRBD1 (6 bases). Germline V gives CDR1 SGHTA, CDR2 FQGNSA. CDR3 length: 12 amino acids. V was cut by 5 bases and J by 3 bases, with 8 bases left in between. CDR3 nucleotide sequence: TGTGCCAGCAGCACAGGGAACTACGAGCAGTACTTC. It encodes CASSTGNYEQYF.

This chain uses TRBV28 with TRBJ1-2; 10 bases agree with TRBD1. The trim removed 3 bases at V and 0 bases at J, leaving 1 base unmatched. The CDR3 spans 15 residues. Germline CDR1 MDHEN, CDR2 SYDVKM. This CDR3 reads CASSFGTGANYGYTF. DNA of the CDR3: TGTGCCAGCAGTTTCGGGACAGGGGCTAACTATGGCTACACCTTC.

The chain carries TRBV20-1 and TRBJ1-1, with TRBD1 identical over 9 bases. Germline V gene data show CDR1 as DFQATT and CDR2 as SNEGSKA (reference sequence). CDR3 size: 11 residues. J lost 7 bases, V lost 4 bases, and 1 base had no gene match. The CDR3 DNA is TGCAGTGCTACGACAGGGGGTGAAGCTTTCTTT. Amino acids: CSATTGGEAFF.

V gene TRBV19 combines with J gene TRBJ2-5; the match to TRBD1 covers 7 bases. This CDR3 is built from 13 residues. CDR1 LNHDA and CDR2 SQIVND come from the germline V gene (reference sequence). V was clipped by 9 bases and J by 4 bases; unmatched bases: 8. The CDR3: CASRTGGAETQYF. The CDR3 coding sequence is TGTGCCAGCCGGACAGGTGGGGCAGAGACCCAGTACTTC.

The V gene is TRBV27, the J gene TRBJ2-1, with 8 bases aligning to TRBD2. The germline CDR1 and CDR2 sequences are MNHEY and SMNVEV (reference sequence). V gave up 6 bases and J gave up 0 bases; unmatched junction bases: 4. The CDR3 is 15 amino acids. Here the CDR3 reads CASRLAGNSYNEQFF. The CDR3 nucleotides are TGTGCCAGCAGATTAGCGGGAAACTCCTACAATGAGCAGTTCTTC.